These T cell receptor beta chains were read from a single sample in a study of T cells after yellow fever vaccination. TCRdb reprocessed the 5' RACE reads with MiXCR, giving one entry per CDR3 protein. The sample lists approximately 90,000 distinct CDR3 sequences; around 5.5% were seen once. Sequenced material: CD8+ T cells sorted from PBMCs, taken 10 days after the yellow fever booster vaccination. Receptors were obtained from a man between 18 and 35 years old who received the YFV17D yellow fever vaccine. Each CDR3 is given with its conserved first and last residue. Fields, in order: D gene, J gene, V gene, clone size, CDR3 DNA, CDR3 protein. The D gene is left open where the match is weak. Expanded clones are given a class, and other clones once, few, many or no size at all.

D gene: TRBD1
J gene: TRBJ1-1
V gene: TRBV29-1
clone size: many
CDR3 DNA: TGCAGCGTTGTCGACAGGGGGCAAGGAACTGAAGCTTTCTTT
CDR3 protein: CSVVDRGQGTEAFF

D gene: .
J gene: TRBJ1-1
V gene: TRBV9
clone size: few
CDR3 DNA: TGTGCCAGCAGCGTTTCTAGGGGGGGGAACACTGAAGCTTTCTTT
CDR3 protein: CASSVSRGGNTEAFF

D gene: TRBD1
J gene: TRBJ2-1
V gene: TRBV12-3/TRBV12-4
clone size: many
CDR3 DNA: TGTGCCAGCAGACAGGGGTACAATGAGCAGTTCTTC
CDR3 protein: CASRQGYNEQFF

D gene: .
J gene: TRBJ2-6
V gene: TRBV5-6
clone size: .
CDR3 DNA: TGTGCCAGCAGCTTAGTTTCATCTGGGGCCAACGTCCTGACTTTC
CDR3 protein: CASSLVSSGANVLTF

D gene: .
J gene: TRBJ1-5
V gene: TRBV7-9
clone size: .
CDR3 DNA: TGTGCCAGCAGCTCTGGACCTGGGGAGCCCCAGCATTTT
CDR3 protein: CASSSGPGEPQHF

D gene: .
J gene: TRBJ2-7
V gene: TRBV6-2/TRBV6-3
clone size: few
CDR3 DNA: TGTGCCAGCAGCCGAGAGGGGCGACCCTACGAGCAGTACTTC
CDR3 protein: CASSREGRPYEQYF

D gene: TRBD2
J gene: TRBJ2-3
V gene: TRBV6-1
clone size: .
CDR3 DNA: TGTGCCAGCAGAGGGCTAGCGGCTAGCACAGATACGCAGTATTTT
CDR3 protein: CASRGLAASTDTQYF

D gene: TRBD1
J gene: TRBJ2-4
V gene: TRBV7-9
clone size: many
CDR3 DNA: TGTGCCAGCAGTTCAGGGGGAAACATTCAGTACTTC
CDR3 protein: CASSSGGNIQYF

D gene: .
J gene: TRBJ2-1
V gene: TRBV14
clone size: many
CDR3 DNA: TGTGCCAGCGGGAACAATGAGCAGTTCTTC
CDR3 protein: CASGNNEQFF

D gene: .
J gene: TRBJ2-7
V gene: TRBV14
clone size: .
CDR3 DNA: TGTGCCAGCAGCCAAGATACCCGGCCCTACGAGCAGTACTTC
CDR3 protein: CASSQDTRPYEQYF

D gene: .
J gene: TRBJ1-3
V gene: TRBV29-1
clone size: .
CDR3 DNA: TGCAGCGTTGAAGATGGGAACACCATATATTTT
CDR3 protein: CSVEDGNTIYF

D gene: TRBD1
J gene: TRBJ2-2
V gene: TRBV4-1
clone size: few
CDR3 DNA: TGCGCCAGCAGCCAAGATTGGGGACAGGCTACTGCGAACACCGGGGAGCTGTTTTTT
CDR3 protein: CASSQDWGQATANTGELFF

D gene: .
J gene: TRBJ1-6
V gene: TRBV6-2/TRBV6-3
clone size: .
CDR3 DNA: TGTGCCAGCAGTTACTCGGAGAATAATTCACCCCTCCACTTT
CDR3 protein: CASSYSENNSPLHF

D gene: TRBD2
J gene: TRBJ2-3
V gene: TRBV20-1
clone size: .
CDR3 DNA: TGCAGTGCTAGAGGAACTAGCGGGGTCAGAGATACGCAGTATTTT
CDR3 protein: CSARGTSGVRDTQYF

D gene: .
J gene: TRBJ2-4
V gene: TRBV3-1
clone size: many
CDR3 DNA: TGTGCCAGCAGCCTTACCGGGACTTTCAACATTCAGTACTTC
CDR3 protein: CASSLTGTFNIQYF

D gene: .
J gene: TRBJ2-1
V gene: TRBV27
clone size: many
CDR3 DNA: TGTGCCAGCAGTTTGGAGAATCCGTTCTTC
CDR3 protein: CASSLENPFF

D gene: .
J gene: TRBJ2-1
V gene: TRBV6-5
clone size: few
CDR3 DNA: TGTGCCACCGCGTCAGGGACCTCTTACAATGAGCAGTTCTTC
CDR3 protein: CATASGTSYNEQFF

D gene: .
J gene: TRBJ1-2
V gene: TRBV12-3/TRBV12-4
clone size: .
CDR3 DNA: TGTGCCAGCAACTCCCGGTCACAGACGAACTATGGCTACACCTTC
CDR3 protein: CASNSRSQTNYGYTF

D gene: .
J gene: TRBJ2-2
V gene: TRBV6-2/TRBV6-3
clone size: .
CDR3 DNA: TGTGCCAGCTTATACACCGGGGAGCTGTTTTTT
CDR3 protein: CASLYTGELFF

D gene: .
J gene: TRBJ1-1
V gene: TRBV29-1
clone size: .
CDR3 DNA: TGCAGCGTTGAAGGGACGGGTACTATGAACACTGAAGCTTTCTTT
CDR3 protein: CSVEGTGTMNTEAFF

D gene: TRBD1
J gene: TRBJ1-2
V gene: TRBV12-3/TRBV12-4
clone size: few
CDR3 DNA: TGTGCCAGCAGAACCCCCCTGGGACAGGGGACCTCTAACTATGGCTACACCTTC
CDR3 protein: CASRTPLGQGTSNYGYTF

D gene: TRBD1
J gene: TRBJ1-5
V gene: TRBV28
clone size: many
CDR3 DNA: TGTGCCAGCAGTCCGACAGGGTTCAATCAGCCCCAGCATTTT
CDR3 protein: CASSPTGFNQPQHF

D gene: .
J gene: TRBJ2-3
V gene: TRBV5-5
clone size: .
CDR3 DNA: TGTGCCAGCAGCTTGGAATCAGGGCAGTATTTT
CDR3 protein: CASSLESGQYF

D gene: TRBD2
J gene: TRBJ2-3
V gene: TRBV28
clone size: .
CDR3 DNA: TGTGCCAGCAGTTTTCTAGCGGGGACAGATACGCAGTATTTT
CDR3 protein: CASSFLAGTDTQYF

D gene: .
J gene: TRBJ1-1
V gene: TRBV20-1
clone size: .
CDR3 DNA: TGCAGTGGGAAGGGCGTGAACACTGAAGCTTTCTTT
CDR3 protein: CSGKGVNTEAFF

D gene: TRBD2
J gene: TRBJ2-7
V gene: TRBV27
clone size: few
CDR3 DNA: TGTGCCAGCAGTTTATCGTCGGGGGGTAGCTCCTACGAGCAGTACTTC
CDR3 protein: CASSLSSGGSSYEQYF

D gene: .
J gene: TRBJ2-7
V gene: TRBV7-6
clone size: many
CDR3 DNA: TGTGCCAGCAGCGCCGCAGACGCCGGTGGGTACGAGCAGTACTTC
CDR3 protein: CASSAADAGGYEQYF

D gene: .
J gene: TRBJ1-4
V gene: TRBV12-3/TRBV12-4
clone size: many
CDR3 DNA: TGTGCCAGCAGGTTCACATCTGGGACCTTCGAAGATGAAAAACTGTTTTTT
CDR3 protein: CASRFTSGTFEDEKLFF

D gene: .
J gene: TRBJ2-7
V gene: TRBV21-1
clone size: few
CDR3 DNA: TGTGCCAGCAGCAACCCAGGACAGGGGGCTGATGAGCAGTACTTC
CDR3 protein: CASSNPGQGADEQYF

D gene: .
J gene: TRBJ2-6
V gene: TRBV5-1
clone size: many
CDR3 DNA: TGCGCCAGCAGCTGGTACAGCGGGGCCAACGTCCTGACTTTC
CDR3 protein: CASSWYSGANVLTF

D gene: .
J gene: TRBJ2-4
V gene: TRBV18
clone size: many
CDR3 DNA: TGTGCCAGCTCACCACCGGATTCTTACATTCAGTACTTC
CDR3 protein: CASSPPDSYIQYF

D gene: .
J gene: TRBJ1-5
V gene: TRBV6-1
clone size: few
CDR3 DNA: TGTGCCGCGGCGCGGTATAGCAATCAGCCCCAGCATTTT
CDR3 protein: CAAARYSNQPQHF

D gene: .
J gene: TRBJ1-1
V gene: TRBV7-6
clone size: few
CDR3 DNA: TGTGCCAGCAGCCCCGGACTGCCGGGGAGCACTGAAGCTTTCTTT
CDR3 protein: CASSPGLPGSTEAFF

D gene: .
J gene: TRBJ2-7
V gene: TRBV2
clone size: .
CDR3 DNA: TGTGCCAGCAGTCGTAAGTGGTCCGTAACAGGGCACGAGCAGTACTTC
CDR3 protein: CASSRKWSVTGHEQYF

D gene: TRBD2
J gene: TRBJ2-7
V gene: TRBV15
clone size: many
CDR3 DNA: TGTGCCACCAGCCTCGGGACTAGCGGGGTCTACGAGCAGTACTTC
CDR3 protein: CATSLGTSGVYEQYF

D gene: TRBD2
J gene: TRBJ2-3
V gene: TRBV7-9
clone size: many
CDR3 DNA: TGTGCCAGCAGCCGACCCCTAGCGGGGGGGAGCACAGATACGCAGTATTTT
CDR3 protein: CASSRPLAGGSTDTQYF

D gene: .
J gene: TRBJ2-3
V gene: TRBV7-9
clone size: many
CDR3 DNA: TGTGCCAGCAGACCGACAGGGAGGGTGGCAGATACGCAGTATTTT
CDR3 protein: CASRPTGRVADTQYF

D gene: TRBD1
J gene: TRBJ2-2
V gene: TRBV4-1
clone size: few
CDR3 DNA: TGCGCCAGCAGCCAATACAGGGGCGGGAACACCGGGGAGCTGTTTTTT
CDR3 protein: CASSQYRGGNTGELFF

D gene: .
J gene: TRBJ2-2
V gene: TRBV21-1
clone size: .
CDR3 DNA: .
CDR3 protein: CASSKVAGGAGTGELFF

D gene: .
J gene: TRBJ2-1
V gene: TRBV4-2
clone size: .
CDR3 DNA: TGTGCCAGCAGTACCTCGGCTAGCGTGGACAATGAGCAGTTCTTC
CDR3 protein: CASSTSASVDNEQFF

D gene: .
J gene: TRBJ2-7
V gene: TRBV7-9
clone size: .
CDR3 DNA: TGTGCCAGCAGCCATACAGAGTACTCCTACGAGCAGTACTTC
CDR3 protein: CASSHTEYSYEQYF

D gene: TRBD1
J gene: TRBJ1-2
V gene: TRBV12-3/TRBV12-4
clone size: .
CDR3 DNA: TGTGCCAGCAGCCGACAGGGCCAAGATGGCTACACCTTC
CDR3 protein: CASSRQGQDGYTF

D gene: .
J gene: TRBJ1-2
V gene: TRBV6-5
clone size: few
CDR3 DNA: TGTGCCAGCAGTTACTCGATCCCGGTCTCCTATGGCTACACCTTC
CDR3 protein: CASSYSIPVSYGYTF

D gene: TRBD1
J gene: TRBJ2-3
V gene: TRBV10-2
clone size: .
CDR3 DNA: TGCGCCAGCAGTGGACAGGGGTTACATACGCAGTATTTT
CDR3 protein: CASSGQGLHTQYF

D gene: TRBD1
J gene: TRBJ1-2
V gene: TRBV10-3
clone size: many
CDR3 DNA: TGTGCCATCAGTAATACGGGACAGGACCACTATGGCTACACCTTC
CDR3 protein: CAISNTGQDHYGYTF